The present T cell receptor (beta chain) was sequenced within a study of a mutant IDH1 vaccine in newly diagnosed glioma. Study at large: Mean patient age was around 40 years; 62.5% were male and around 40% female. Study findings and constraints: Pseudoprogression looked unconnected to shifts in top peripheral T cell clonotypes.

Time point described: baseline, week 1 (first vaccination visit). Noted treatment: pre-vaccination baseline after standard-of-care therapy. Assay: immunoSEQ multiplex PCR; the TCRdb copy retains only in-frame clones and omits some. The sample gives tens of thousands of clones, around 83% of which show up once; approximately 4.4% is in the top ten. This CDR3 is built from 14 residues. Per germline, CDR1 LNHDA and CDR2 SQIVND (reference sequence). V dropped 2 bases and J dropped 0 bases, with 7 bases sitting between them. This clone showed up just a few times. Its cognate antigen is unknown. Sequenced material: peripheral blood mononuclear cells (PBMCs), taken from a glioma patient treated with radiotherapy, temozolomide or both. The TCR sequence derives from a woman between 18 and 29 years old with glioma. Some clones in this sample may be carry-over from other donors' samples. V and J are TRBV19 and TRBJ1-1, with a possible D match to TRBD1 (6 bases). For the CDR3, the DNA is TGTGCCAGTAGTATAAGGACAGTGAACACTGAAGCTTTCTTT. It translates to CASSIRTVNTEAFF.